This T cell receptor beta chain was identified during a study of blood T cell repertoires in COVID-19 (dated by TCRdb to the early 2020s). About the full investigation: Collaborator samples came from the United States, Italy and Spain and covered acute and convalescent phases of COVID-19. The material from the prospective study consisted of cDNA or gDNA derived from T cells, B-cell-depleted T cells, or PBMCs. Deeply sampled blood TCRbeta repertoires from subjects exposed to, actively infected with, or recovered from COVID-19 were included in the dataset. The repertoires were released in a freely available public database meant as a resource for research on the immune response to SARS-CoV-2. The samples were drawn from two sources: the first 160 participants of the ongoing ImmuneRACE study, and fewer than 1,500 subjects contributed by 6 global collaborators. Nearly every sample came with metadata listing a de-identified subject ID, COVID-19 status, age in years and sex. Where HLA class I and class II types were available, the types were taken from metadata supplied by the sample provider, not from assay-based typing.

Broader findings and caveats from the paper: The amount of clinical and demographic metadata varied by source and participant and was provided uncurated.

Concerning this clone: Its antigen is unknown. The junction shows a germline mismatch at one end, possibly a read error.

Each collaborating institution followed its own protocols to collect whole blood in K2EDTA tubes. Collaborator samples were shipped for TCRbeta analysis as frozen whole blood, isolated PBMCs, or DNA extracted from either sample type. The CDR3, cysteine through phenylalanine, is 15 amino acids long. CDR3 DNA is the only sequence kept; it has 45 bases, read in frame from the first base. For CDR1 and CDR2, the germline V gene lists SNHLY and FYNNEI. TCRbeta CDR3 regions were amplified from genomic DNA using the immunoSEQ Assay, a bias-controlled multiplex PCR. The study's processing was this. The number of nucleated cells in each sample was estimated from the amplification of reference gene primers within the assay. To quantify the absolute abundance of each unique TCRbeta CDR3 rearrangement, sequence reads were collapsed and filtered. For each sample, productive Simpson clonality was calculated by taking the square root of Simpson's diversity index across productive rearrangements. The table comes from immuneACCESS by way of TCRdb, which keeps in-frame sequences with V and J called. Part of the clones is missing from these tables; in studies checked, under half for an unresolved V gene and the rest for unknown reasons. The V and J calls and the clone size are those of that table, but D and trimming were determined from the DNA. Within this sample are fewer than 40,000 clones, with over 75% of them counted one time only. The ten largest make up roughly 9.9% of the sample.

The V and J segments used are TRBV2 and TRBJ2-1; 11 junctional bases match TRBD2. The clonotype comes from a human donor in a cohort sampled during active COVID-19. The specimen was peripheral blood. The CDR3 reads CASSQALAGGDEQFF. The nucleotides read TGTGCCAGCAGTCAAGCCCTAGCGGGGGGCGATGAGCAGTTCTTC.